This passage covers 19 T cell receptor beta chains from one sample sequenced in a study of spatial heterogeneity in lung cancer. Time point given: sample taken at primary tumor resection. Whole RNA came from tumor, nontumor lung or frozen PBMC and was sequenced without being sorted. TCRdb itself ran the 5' RACE reads through MiXCR, one entry per CDR3 protein. Here the sample spans 45,000 to 65,000 distinct CDR3 sequences, roughly 7% being singletons. The sample was PBMCs, taken at surgery. The receptors come from a female donor with early-stage non-small cell lung cancer.

This clonotype was observed many times. This chain links TRBV29-1 with TRBJ1-2; TRBD1 matches at 8 bases. Losses at the gene ends were 4 bases for V and 6 bases for J; bases not matched to a gene: 13. The CDR3 consists of 15 residues. Germline V lookup: CDR1 SQVTM, CDR2 ANQGSEA. The CDR3 nucleotides read TGCAGCGTTGCCCACGCTCGGACAGGGAGCGATGGCTACACCTTC. Translation gives CSVAHARTGSDGYTF.

With regard to this clonotype: This CDR3 is missing its conserved last phenylalanine or tryptophan, likely due to a read error. The rearrangement uses TRBV27 and TRBJ2-3, with unresolved D. The V gene lost 7 bases and the J gene lost 1 base, with 9 bases spanning the gap. This CDR3 has 13 residues. CDR1 is MNHEY, CDR2 SMNVEV, per germline (reference sequence). Here the CDR3 DNA reads TGTGCCAGCATCCTATCGGGCACAGATACGCAGTATCTT. It yields the protein CASILSGTDTQYL.

This clonotype was seen ten or more times. The genes are TRBV20-1 and TRBJ2-7, with D possibly being TRBD2 (6 bases). V gave up 1 base and J gave up 5 bases, with 18 bases separating them. The CDR3 runs to 15 residues. CDR1 DFQATT and CDR2 SNEGSKA come from the germline V gene (reference sequence). The CDR3 protein is CSARAGDRVRDEQYF. CDR3 DNA: TGCAGTGCTAGAGCGGGAGACAGAGTTCGGGACGAGCAGTACTTC.

About this clonotype: Just one base apart from a much larger clone, this may be a read error. The genes are TRBV11-2 and TRBJ1-4; 9 bases fit TRBD1. Germline V gene data show CDR1 as SGHAT and CDR2 as FQNNGV. The CDR3 length is 13 residues. The CDR3 loop is CASSRDREEKLIF. CDR3 in DNA: TGTGCCAGCAGCCGGGACAGGGAGGAAAAACTGATTTTT.

This clonotype occurred a few times. J is TRBJ1-1 and V is TRBV10-2; unclear D gene. V was clipped by 3 bases and J by 0 bases, with 8 bases between them. Germline V gene sequence: CDR1 WSHSY, CDR2 SAAADI. The CDR3 is 14 amino acids. This CDR3 is CASSELGMNTEAFF. CDR3 coding DNA: TGCGCCAGCAGTGAATTGGGTATGAACACTGAAGCTTTCTTT.

This clonotype has at least ten counts. The chain has TRBV14 and TRBJ1-2, with TRBD1 as a possible D gene (6 bases). Per germline, CDR1 SGHDN and CDR2 FVKESK. Trimming removed 4 bases at V and 5 bases at J, with 17 bases between. The CDR3 is 15 amino acids. CDR3 amino acids: CASSLGRTALYGYTF. CDR3 in DNA: TGTGCCAGCAGCCTGGGACGGACAGCACTTTATGGCTACACCTTC. Using reference TRBV14 and TRBJ1-2 for the parts outside the CDR3, the full variable domain is EAGVTQFPSHSVIEKGQTVTLRCDPISGHDNLYWYRRVMGKEIKFLLHFVKESKQDESGMPNNRFLAERTGGTYSTLKVQPAELEDSGVYFCASSLGRTALYGYTFGSGTRLTVV.

This clonotype was found many times. V gene TRBV7-8 combines with J gene TRBJ2-6, with 8 bases identical to TRBD1. The CDR3 is made up of 18 amino acids. V shed 5 bases, J shed 2 bases, and the junction held 11 bases outside the gene matches. Germline V CDR1 and CDR2: SGHVS, FQNEAQ. DNA of the CDR3: TGTGCCAGCAGCAAAAAAACCCAGGGGGCAACTGGGGCCAACGTCCTGACTTTC. As protein: CASSKKTQGATGANVLTF.

This clonotype has just a few counts. The genes are TRBV14 and TRBJ2-5; D perhaps matches TRBD1 (5 bases). This CDR3 is 16 amino acids long. CDR1 is SGHDN, CDR2 FVKESK, per germline. Trimming removed 4 bases at V and 1 base at J, with 16 bases between. In nucleotides, the CDR3 is TGTGCCAGCAGCCTTGGTAGCTTGACAGTCCAAGAGACCCAGTACTTC. Its protein is CASSLGSLTVQETQYF.

This clonotype has ten or more counts. The chain combines TRBV28 with TRBJ2-7; the D is unclear. The CDR3 totals 13 residues. Trimming left V 5 bases short and J 5 bases short, with 13 bases between. Germline V gene data show CDR1 as MDHEN and CDR2 as SYDVKM. The CDR3 sequence: CASSHPATDEQYF. Written as DNA, the CDR3 is TGTGCCAGCAGTCACCCCGCCACGGACGAGCAGTACTTC. Variable domain in full (rest from reference TRBV28 and TRBJ2-7): DVKVTQSSRYLVKRTGEKVFLECVQDMDHENMFWYRQDPGLGLRLIYFSYDVKMKEKGDIPEGYSVSREKKERFSLILESASTNQTSMYLCASSHPATDEQYFGPGTRLTVT.

This clonotype was observed many times. This chain connects TRBV9 to TRBJ2-3, with TRBD2 as a possible D gene (6 bases). From germline, CDR1 is SGDLS and CDR2 YYNGEE. The CDR3 loop spans 15 amino acids. Trimming removed 0 bases at V and 3 bases at J, with 11 bases between. CDR3: CASSVGVAVTDTQYF. The CDR3 coding sequence is TGTGCCAGCAGCGTAGGAGTAGCGGTTACAGATACGCAGTATTTT.

This clonotype appeared many times. The chain has TRBV7-8 and TRBJ2-7; D is unclear. V was cut by 1 base and J by 4 bases, with 11 bases left in between. The CDR3 loop spans 14 amino acids. Germline V gene data show CDR1 as SGHVS and CDR2 as FQNEAQ. CDR3 region: CASSLGPGPYEQYF. The CDR3 nucleotides read TGTGCCAGCAGCTTAGGACCCGGCCCTTACGAGCAGTACTTC. The full variable domain, with the rest looked up from reference TRBV7-8 and TRBJ2-7, is GAGVSQSPRYKVAKRGQDVALRCDPISGHVSLFWYQQALGQGPEFLTYFQNEAQLDKSGLPSDRFFAERPEGSVSTLKIQRTQQEDSAVYLCASSLGPGPYEQYFGPGTRLTVT.

This clonotype has just a few counts. The chain joins TRBV14 to TRBJ2-3; 9 bases fit TRBD2. J was trimmed by 10 bases and V by 2 bases; bases with no gene match: 1. CDR1 is SGHDN, CDR2 FVKESK, per germline. The CDR3 covers 12 residues. The CDR3: CASSQSSGAQYF. CDR3 sequence (DNA): TGTGCCAGCAGCCAATCTAGCGGGGCGCAGTATTTT.

In regard to this clonotype: This may arise from a read error, as a much more abundant clone is one base away. V and J are TRBV29-1 and TRBJ1-1, with a weak D call TRBD1 (5 bases). Trimming took off 7 bases at V and 4 bases at J, with 10 bases between the two ends. The CDR3 spans 11 residues. Germline V gives CDR1 SQVTM, CDR2 ANQGSEA. The CDR3 DNA is TGCAGCGCCAGGGATTCCACTGAAGCTTTCTTT. This encodes CSARDSTEAFF.

The sample holds a few counts of this clonotype. The rearrangement joins TRBV20-1 to TRBJ2-7; 8 positions agree with TRBD1. Looked up from germline, CDR1 is DFQATT and CDR2 is SNEGSKA (reference sequence). V gave up 5 bases and J gave up 2 bases; unmatched junction bases: 5. The CDR3 is 13 residues long. For the CDR3, the DNA is TGCAGTGCTTCTTCGGGACAGGCCTACGAGCAGTACTTC. Amino acids: CSASSGQAYEQYF.

This clonotype has a handful of counts. The V gene is TRBV20-1, the J gene TRBJ2-7; 12 nucleotides align to TRBD2. The junction had 4 bases not matched to a gene; V was cut back by 5 bases and J by 5 bases. Germline assignment: CDR1 DFQATT and CDR2 SNEGSKA (reference sequence). The length of the CDR3 is 13 residues. Here the CDR3 reads CSAASGGAHEQYF. Here the CDR3 DNA reads TGCAGTGCTGCTAGCGGGGGGGCCCACGAGCAGTACTTC.

This clonotype was counted many times. This chain uses TRBV28 with TRBJ2-5, with 9 bases identical to TRBD2. Germline CDR1 reads MDHEN; CDR2 reads SYDVKM. The CDR3 runs 13 residues. Losses at the gene ends were 6 bases for V and 5 bases for J; bases not matched to a gene: 4. The CDR3 nucleotides are TGTGCCAGCAGGCGGGGGGGAGCGGAGACCCAGTACTTC. Translating gives CASRRGGAETQYF.

In its sample, this clonotype was seen many times. This chain connects TRBV2 to TRBJ2-5; D is possibly TRBD2 (5 bases). CDR1 and CDR2 from the germline V gene are SNHLY and FYNNEI. V was cut by 5 bases and J by 6 bases, with 16 bases left in between. The CDR3 spans 14 residues. The CDR3 nucleotides read TGTGCCAGCAGTACTAGATTCATTCACCAGACCCAGTACTTC. This sequence encodes CASSTRFIHQTQYF. Full variable domain (outside the CDR3, taken from reference TRBV2 and TRBJ2-5): EPEVTQTPSHQVTQMGQEVILRCVPISNHLYFYWYRQILGQKVEFLVSFYNNEISEKSEIFDDQFSVERPDGSNFTLKIRSTKLEDSAMYFCASSTRFIHQTQYFGPGTRLLVL.

This clonotype was recorded a few times. This chain joins TRBV6-5 and TRBJ2-3, with D unresolved. Per germline, CDR1 MNHEY and CDR2 SVGAGI. The CDR3 has 14 residues. Trimming cost V 6 bases and J 3 bases, with 13 bases left between them. The CDR3 DNA reads TGTGCCAGCAGATCCTTAGACCCAACAGATACGCAGTATTTT. It specifies CASRSLDPTDTQYF.

This clonotype was recorded many times. This chain joins TRBV2 and TRBJ2-5; a weak D match, TRBD1 (5 bases). This CDR3 region has 13 residues. Germline V gene data show CDR1 as SNHLY and CDR2 as FYNNEI. V was clipped by 4 bases and J by 0 bases, with 6 bases between them. Written as DNA, the CDR3 is TGTGCCAGCAGTGTCAGGGACCAAGAGACCCAGTACTTC. Amino acid sequence: CASSVRDQETQYF.